This TCR beta chain was observed in a study of T cells after yellow fever vaccination. TCRdb reanalysed the 5' RACE reads using MiXCR and keeps one entry per CDR3 protein. The sample lists around 140,000 distinct CDR3 sequences, more than 6.5% occurring once. This clonotype was picked up many times. Trimming cost V 4 bases and J 7 bases, with 10 bases left between them. The CDR3 is 13 amino acids. The V gene's germline CDR1 is LGHDT and CDR2 YNNKEL (reference sequence). The receptor's source is a man between 25 and 39 years old who received the YFV17D yellow fever vaccine. The input for sequencing was CD4+ T cells sorted from PBMCs, taken 10 days after the yellow fever booster vaccination. The rearrangement uses TRBV3-1 and TRBJ2-2; D is unclear. CDR3: CASSPYGNGELFF. As DNA, the CDR3 is TGTGCCAGCAGCCCCTACGGTAACGGGGAGCTGTTTTTT.